This record looks at one T cell receptor beta chain sequence and its context. Its specificity is unknown. 60 Vbeta and 13 Jbeta primers were used in PCR. The table came from immunoSEQ multiplex PCR; TCRdb's copy has only in-frame clones and leaves some out. The sample shows 180,000 or so clones, about four fifths of them seen only once. In germline, CDR1 is SGDLS, CDR2 YYNGEE. Trimming cost V 4 bases and J 3 bases; bases outside gene matches: 7. This CDR3 region has 15 residues. These data originate in a study of cytomegalovirus exposure and HLA in healthy donors. General study points: Links to common viral pathogens appeared, in a later analysis, for several of the most significant clusters. TCR beta V- and J-gene trimming was later associated with a missense DCLRE1C variant. Later work found that TCR association rates differed between HLA loci; DRB1 had the most and HLA-C the fewest. Reports indicate that TCR beta sequences accurately predicted the HLA-A and HLA-B alleles of most subjects.

The TCR was taken from a woman between 18 and 29 years old in good health and CMV-seropositive. Sequences were obtained from PBMCs. This chain joins TRBV9 and TRBJ1-3; TRBD1 matches 7 bases. CDR3 residues: CASSSRQGDGNTIYF. CDR3 coding DNA: TGTGCCAGCAGCTCGCGACAGGGAGATGGAAACACCATATATTTT.